Sequencing of this T cell receptor beta chain was carried out in a study of T cell repertoires in cytomegalovirus infection. Study at large: An indication of both CMV infection and matching HLA type came from public TCR beta signatures.

Comment on this clonotype: Its antigen is not known.

Regarding the study as a whole: The ex vivo response was dominated by HLA-C-restricted CMV-specific TCR beta clonotypes.

This CDR3 has 16 residues. Germline CDR1 and CDR2: MDHEN and SYDVKM. The germline V and J ends were trimmed by 3 bases and 5 bases, with 19 bases remaining between them. From the reads, TCRdb called clonotypes with MiXCR, one entry per CDR3 protein. The data contain approximately 990,000 distinct CDR3 sequences, less than 40% of them singletons. The V call is TRBV28, the J call TRBJ2-5; D might be TRBD2 (6 bases). This clonotype was sampled from a human donor in good health (CMV status not recorded). Some clones in this sample may be carry-over from other donors' samples. The sequenced sample was cultured CD8+ T cells from PBMCs, obtained from culture after CMV antigen stimulation. The chain's CDR3 is CASSFGRGASGETQYF. CDR3 DNA sequence: TGTGCCAGCAGTTTCGGGAGAGGCGCCTCGGGGGAGACCCAGTACTTC. The variable domain in full, completed from reference TRBV28 and TRBJ2-5, reads DVKVTQSSRYLVKRTGEKVFLECVQDMDHENMFWYRQDPGLGLRLIYFSYDVKMKEKGDIPEGYSVSREKKERFSLILESASTNQTSMYLCASSFGRGASGETQYFGPGTRLLVL.